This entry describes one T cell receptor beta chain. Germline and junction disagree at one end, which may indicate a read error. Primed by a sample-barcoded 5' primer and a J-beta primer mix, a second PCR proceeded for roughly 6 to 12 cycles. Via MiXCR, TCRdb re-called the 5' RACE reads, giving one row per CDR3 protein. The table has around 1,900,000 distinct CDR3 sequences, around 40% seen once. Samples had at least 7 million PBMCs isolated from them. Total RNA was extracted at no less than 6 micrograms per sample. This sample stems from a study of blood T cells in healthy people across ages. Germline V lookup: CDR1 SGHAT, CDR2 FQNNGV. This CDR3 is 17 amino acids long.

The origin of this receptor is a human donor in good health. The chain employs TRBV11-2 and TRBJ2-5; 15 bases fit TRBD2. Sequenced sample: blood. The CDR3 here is CAGSFRGLAGGQETQYF. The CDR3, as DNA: TGTGCCGGCAGCTTTCGTGGACTAGCGGGGGGGCAGGAGACCCAGTACTTC.